One T cell receptor beta chain is described in this entry. The data were obtained in a study of shared clonotypes between healthy human individuals. Data came from immunoSEQ multiplex PCR; TCRdb stores just in-frame clones and leaves some out. Altogether around 1.1 million clones are present, around 77% being singletons, with the ten largest covering 0.89%. Germline V gene sequence: CDR1 SNHLY, CDR2 FYNNEI. There are 14 residues in the CDR3. V lost 6 bases to trimming and J lost 1 base, with 10 bases between them. The rearrangement links TRBV2 to TRBJ1-3; D not certain. Sequencing used memory CD4+ T cells from PBMCs. This sample's subset: CD45RA-negative fraction. The TCR originated in a young man in good health. Some clones in this sample may be carry-over from other donors' samples. CDR3 in amino acids: CASSKEVSGNTIYF. The DNA of the CDR3 is TGTGCCAGCAGCAAGGAGGTTTCTGGAAACACCATATATTTT.